What follows are 15 T cell receptor beta chains derived from one specimen sequenced in a study of blood T cell repertoires in COVID-19 (dated by TCRdb to the early 2020s). Library prep was done by the immunoSEQ multiplex PCR assay. Imported from immuneACCESS, the table was reduced by TCRdb to in-frame sequences with V and J called. These copies leave out some clones; in studies compared against another copy, an unresolved V gene accounts for under half, and the cause of the remainder is not known. Present in this sample are 90,000 to 120,000 clones, about 75% of which were seen just once. The ten largest make up approximately 6.3% of the sample. Sequenced material: peripheral blood. These receptors came from a man older than 75 with acute or convalescent COVID-19.

This sequence joins TRBV6-5 and TRBJ1-1; 7 bases are shared with TRBD1. Per the germline V gene, CDR1 is MNHEY and CDR2 is SVGAGI. J was trimmed by 0 bases and V by 7 bases; bases with no gene match: 8. CDR3 size: 15 residues. The CDR3 DNA is TGTGCCAGCAACTGGGGACAGATGATGAACACTGAAGCTTTCTTT. It encodes CASNWGQMMNTEAFF.

The gene calls are TRBV24-1 and TRBJ2-5; tentatively, D is TRBD2 (5 bases). The CDR3 consists of 15 residues. V shed 4 bases and J shed 5 bases, with 16 bases lying between them. Germline-derived CDR1 and CDR2 are KGHDR and SFDVKD. CDR3 DNA sequence: TGTGCCACCAGTGACTCCGGGTCCCGAGGGGAGACCCAGTACTTC. The encoded protein is CATSDSGSRGETQYF.

The table lists this clone with a count of one. The rearrangement uses TRBV7-6 and TRBJ2-7, with D tentatively TRBD1 (5 bases). The CDR3 is 14 residues long. From germline, CDR1 is SGHVS and CDR2 FNYEAQ. Trimming left V 3 bases short and J 5 bases short, with 14 bases between. CDR3 in DNA: TGTGCCAGCAGCTTCGGGCAGGGTCAGGACGAGCAGTACTTC. Its protein product is CASSFGQGQDEQYF.

There are a few counts of this clone. The rearrangement links TRBV28 to TRBJ2-7; 8 bases are shared with TRBD2. Trimming removed 10 bases from V and 0 bases from J; junction bases left unmatched: 14. The length of the CDR3 is 16 residues. CDR1 MDHEN and CDR2 SYDVKM come from the germline V gene. The CDR3 sequence is CATSTRTSGLSYEQYF. The CDR3 nucleotides read TGTGCCACCTCTACTAGAACTAGCGGACTCTCCTACGAGCAGTACTTC.

At least ten counts were recorded for this clone. Other nucleotide sequences in the sample specify the same CDR3. V and J are TRBV7-2 and TRBJ1-6; D is unclear. The CDR3 is 14 amino acids. The ends were cut back, 3 bases at V and 4 bases at J, with 7 bases in the middle. Germline loops: CDR1 SGHTA, CDR2 FQGNSA. The CDR3 sequence: CASSFGSYNSPLHF. Written as DNA, the CDR3 is TGTGCCAGCAGCTTCGGTAGTTATAATTCACCCCTCCACTTT.

This rearrangement joins TRBV19 to TRBJ2-1; D possibly corresponds to TRBD2 (6 bases). From germline, CDR1 is LNHDA and CDR2 SQIVND (reference sequence). This CDR3 has 16 residues. Trimming removed 0 bases at V and 7 bases at J, with 16 bases between. The CDR3 DNA sequence: TGTGCCAGTAGTATAGATGAGGGGAGGAGTTTTAATGAGCAGTTCTTC. Its translation: CASSIDEGRSFNEQFF.

Details on this clone: The junction shows a germline mismatch at one end, possibly a read error. The genes are TRBV30 and TRBJ1-5; the D gene is possibly TRBD1 (5 bases). The CDR3 loop spans 15 amino acids. CDR1 and CDR2 (germline): GTSNPN, SVGIG (reference sequence). The CDR3 protein is CAWSEGTASDQPQHF. The CDR3 bases are TGTGCCTGGAGCGAAGGGACGGCTAGCGATCAGCCCCAGCATTTT.

The chain recombines TRBV9 with TRBJ1-2, with TRBD1 matching 8 bases. The V segment lost 3 bases and the J segment 5 bases; nucleotides outside the gene matches: 9. Germline values: CDR1 SGDLS, CDR2 YYNGEE. CDR3 size: 15 residues. The CDR3 DNA follows: TGTGCCAGCAGCGCCCTCGGACAGGGAGATTATGGCTACACCTTC. Encoded protein: CASSALGQGDYGYTF.

The V gene is TRBV29-1, the J gene TRBJ1-4; D is undetermined. V was cut by 4 bases and J by 8 bases, with 11 bases left in between. Germline V lookup: CDR1 SQVTM, CDR2 ANQGSEA. This CDR3 has 12 amino acids. This CDR3 is CSVGRAGEKLFF. The CDR3 nucleotides read TGCAGCGTTGGGAGGGCGGGAGAAAAACTGTTTTTT.

The chain is built from TRBV5-1 and TRBJ2-2, with TRBD2 identical over 12 bases. V dropped 3 bases and J dropped 5; count of bases not matched to a gene: 8. Germline values: CDR1 SGHRS, CDR2 YFSETQ. The CDR3 has 17 amino acids. CDR3 DNA: TGCGCCAGCAGCTCGTTGACTAGCGGGAGTTGGACCGGGGAGCTGTTTTTT. This sequence encodes CASSSLTSGSWTGELFF.

The rearrangement links TRBV5-5 to TRBJ2-2; possibly TRBD1 for D (6 bases). The CDR3 extends over 15 amino acids. Germline V lookup: CDR1 SGHKS, CDR2 YYEKEE (reference sequence). V was pared by 2 bases and J by 7 bases, with 15 bases between. CDR3 bases: TGTGCCAGCAGCTTAGTAGGCAGGGGAGTCGGGGAGCTGTTTTTT. This gives the protein CASSLVGRGVGELFF.

The rearrangement uses TRBV18 and TRBJ1-2; 7 bases align to TRBD1. Germline CDR1 is KGHSH and CDR2 is LQKENI. The CDR3 sequence is 15 residues long. J gave up 4 bases and V 3 bases, and 8 bases lay outside the gene matches. Here the CDR3 reads CASSPGQEPSYGYTF. Here the CDR3 DNA reads TGTGCCAGCTCACCTGGACAGGAACCCTCCTATGGCTACACCTTC.

The rearrangement joins TRBV7-6 to TRBJ2-3, with 8 bases aligning to TRBD2. Germline lookup yields CDR1 SGHVS and CDR2 FNYEAQ. There are 15 residues in the CDR3. V lost 5 bases and J lost 0; bases outside the gene matches: 4. The DNA for the CDR3 is TGTGCCAGCAGCGATAGCGGGGCTAGCACAGATACGCAGTATTTT. As protein: CASSDSGASTDTQYF.

V usage is TRBV4-1 and J usage is TRBJ2-7; the D gene is possibly TRBD1 (6 bases). The germline V gene encodes CDR1 MGHRA and CDR2 YSYEKL. This CDR3 contains 14 residues. Trimming removed 1 base at V and 4 bases at J, with 11 bases between. CDR3 nucleotide sequence: TGCGCCAGCAGCCAAGTGGCAGGGGCTTACGAGCAGTACTTC. The encoded protein is CASSQVAGAYEQYF.

This rearrangement joins TRBV20-1 to TRBJ2-5, with 8 bases matching TRBD2. CDR1 and CDR2 from the germline V gene are DFQATT and SNEGSKA (reference sequence). The trim removed 3 bases at V and 1 base at J, leaving 10 bases unmatched. The CDR3 contains 16 residues. DNA of the CDR3: TGCAGTGCTAGTTCCCTGGGACGGGAGGGCCAAGAGACCCAGTACTTC. It specifies CSASSLGREGQETQYF.